This T cell receptor beta chain was sequenced for a study of vaccination and CD4 T cells after COVID-19. Study as a whole: Median time from second vaccine dose to sampling was less than 85 days (14 to 241).

Described treatment: roughly nine-day PBMC culture with coronavirus spike peptide pools or control peptides (ViraFEST assay). An unexposed donor provided the CD4+ T cells, which were collected before the COVID-19 pandemic (2011-2018). With about 11 days of culture completed, CD4+ T cells were isolated by negative selection. Oncomine TCR Beta short-read sequencing was applied to DNA from cultured CD4+ T cells. One entry per CDR3 protein, called by TCRdb with MiXCR from the PCR reads. The sample carries about 7,600 distinct CDR3 sequences, approximately 37% recorded once. Concerning this clonotype itself: Antigen specificity is unknown.

V shed 0 bases, J shed 3 bases, and the junction held 16 bases outside the gene matches. This CDR3 spans 19 amino acids. Germline lookup yields CDR1 GTSNPN and CDR2 SVGIG (reference sequence). Sequencing was carried out using CD4+ T cells from blood, cultured in vitro. This TCR came from a human donor in good health. V is TRBV30 and J is TRBJ2-7, with 11 bases identical to TRBD2. The DNA for the CDR3 is TGTGCCTGGAGTGTAATCCGCACTAGCGGGAGAGATTACGGCTACGAGCAGTACTTC. Its protein product is CAWSVIRTSGRDYGYEQYF. Full variable domain (rest looked up from reference TRBV30 and TRBJ2-7): SQTIHQWPATLVQPVGSPLSLECTVEGTSNPNLYWYRQAAGRGLQLLFYSVGIGQISSEVPQNLSASRPQDRQFILSSKKLLLSDSGFYLCAWSVIRTSGRDYGYEQYFGPGTRLTVT.